The 6 T cell receptor beta chains in this list originate from one sample, sequenced in a study of blood T cell repertoires in COVID-19 (dated by TCRdb to about 2020). Receptor libraries were prepared by the immunoSEQ multiplex PCR assay. As stored in TCRdb, this immuneACCESS dataset retains in-frame rearrangements with V and J assigned. A fraction of the clones does not appear; measured against another copy, unresolved V genes explain less than half of the discrepancy, and the remainder lacks a known reason. This sample holds 230,000 or so clones; around 80% were observed only once. The ten top clones hold around 2.5% of the sample. The sequencing input was peripheral blood. The origin of the receptors is a man aged 35-49 years who had recovered from COVID-19.

CDR3 sequence reads: CASSLGLQGATIYF. The CDR3 DNA is TGTGCCAGCAGCCTCGGGCTGCAGGGTGCCACCATATATTTT. The chain employs TRBV7-2 and TRBJ1-3; D might be TRBD1 (5 bases). The CDR3 is made up of 14 amino acids. Between the trimmed V and J ends, which lost 5 bases and 9 bases, there was a span of 17 bases. Germline V gene sequence: CDR1 SGHTA, CDR2 FQGNSA.

This chain uses TRBV6-1 with TRBJ1-6, with 10 bases identical to TRBD1. Germline V gene sequence: CDR1 MNHNS, CDR2 SASEGT. Losses at the gene ends were 0 bases for V and 13 bases for J; bases not matched to a gene: 9. The CDR3 totals 16 residues. CDR3 nucleotide sequence: TGTGCCAGCAGTGAAGCCGGGACAGGGGAACGTCGGCCCCTCCACTTT. This encodes CASSEAGTGERRPLHF.

The V gene is TRBV7-9, the J gene TRBJ1-2; D might be TRBD1 (5 bases). The CDR3 sequence is 15 residues long. Germline V gene sequence: CDR1 SEHNR, CDR2 FQNEAQ (reference sequence). The V end lost 5 bases, the J end lost 4 bases, and 17 bases lay between the germline ends. CDR3: CASSQRVGTVYGYTF. CDR3 DNA: TGTGCCAGCAGCCAGCGGGTGGGGACGGTCTATGGCTACACCTTC.

This chain uses TRBV6-2 or TRBV6-3 with TRBJ2-5; 7 bases match TRBD2. CDR1 is MNHEY, CDR2 SVGEGT, per germline. This CDR3 region has 16 residues. Trimming cost V 0 bases and J 0 bases; bases outside gene matches: 4. CDR3 amino acids: CASSYSLSGYQETQYF. In nucleotides, the CDR3 is TGTGCCAGCAGTTACTCACTTAGCGGGTACCAAGAGACCCAGTACTTC.

This clone was seen only a few times. The V call is TRBV7-9, the J call TRBJ2-1; no reliable D call. This CDR3 is 10 amino acids long. Germline V lookup: CDR1 SEHNR, CDR2 FQNEAQ (reference sequence). Deletions cut 5 bases from V and 13 bases from J, with 9 bases between. CDR3 protein: CASSRQKQFF. The DNA of the CDR3 is TGTGCCAGCAGCCGCCAGAAACAGTTCTTC.

The chain carries TRBV5-4 and TRBJ2-7; 8 positions agree with TRBD1. CDR3 length equals 13 residues. Germline-derived CDR1 and CDR2 are SGHNT and YYREEE (reference sequence). Losses at the gene ends were 3 bases for V and 6 bases for J; bases not matched to a gene: 5. The CDR3 reads CASSSQGVGEQYF. In DNA form, the CDR3 reads TGTGCCAGCAGCTCACAGGGGGTGGGCGAGCAGTACTTC.